This TCR beta chain was found in a study of T-cell memory formation after mild COVID-19. Findings and caveats of the study: In pre-infection memory, a portion of responding clones appeared, which suggested that cross-reactive memory joined. Nothing showed for sure that second-wave clones peaking on day 37 were SARS-CoV-2 specific.

The CDR3 is 13 amino acids. With V trimmed by 6 bases and J by 3 bases, 7 bases remained unmatched. Germline lookup yields CDR1 SQVTM and CDR2 ANQGSEA. This clonotype was counted a few times. The antigen is not known. From the 5' RACE reads, TCRdb called clonotypes with MiXCR, one entry per CDR3 protein. This table holds about 270,000 distinct CDR3 sequences, around 15% found once. The J gene is TRBJ1-2, the V gene TRBV29-1, with 7 bases identical to TRBD1. The specimen was PBMCs or a T cell subset sorted from them (not recorded which). This receptor was obtained from a man aged 18 to 35 who had mild COVID-19 (a few samples of this study predate the infection). Cell type and time point are not known. Written as DNA, the CDR3 is TGCAGCGTCGAGACAGGGAGATACTATGGCTACACCTTC. Translation: CSVETGRYYGYTF.